This T cell receptor (beta chain) was sequenced for a study of blood T cells in healthy people across ages (dated by TCRdb to 2013 to 2016). Background for the entire study: Template switching captured roughly one uniquely barcoded TCR beta cDNA molecule per two T cells in model experiments. Age-related changes in TCR beta repertoire diversity were measured in the study by deep sequencing normalized with unique cDNA molecular identifiers. The donors were divided into four age groups: young (average about 16 years), middle-aged (roughly 42), aged (approximately 62) and long-lived (about 80). For two donors (one aged 18 to 29 and one aged 80 or older), the study analyzed two additional independent replicas of 1 million unique cDNA reads from the same blood draw. Study-wide findings and limitations: The CMV infection status of donors was not known, potentially confounding age-related changes in expanded clonotypes. Observed TCR beta diversity correlated strongly with the percentage of naive T cells measured by flow cytometry. Compared with the aged group, the long-lived group had more naive CD4+ T cells, fewer expanded clones and increased TCR diversity, a pattern suggesting age selection. Observed TCR beta diversity per million T cells fell roughly linearly with age, and a significant reduction was already apparent by age approximately 40. Conclusive comparison of naive and antigen-experienced compartments was prevented by the profiling of bulk unsorted PBMCs. Total diversity estimates from one million sequenced T cells were considered lower bounds and underestimates.

Trimming takes 6 bases from V and 4 bases from J, and the germline ends sit 7 bases apart. Based on the germline V gene, the CDR1 and CDR2 sequences are LGHNT and FRNRAP. The CDR3, from cysteine to phenylalanine, totals 12 residues. CDR3 DNA only is kept here, 36 bases in frame from base 1. The donors were roughly 40 Caucasian individuals from Russia, aged roughly 6 to 100 years, who were systemically healthy. Each donor gave around 9.8 milliliters of peripheral blood, collected into EDTA-treated Vacutainer tubes. Ficoll-Paque density-gradient centrifugation was used to isolate PBMCs, with at least 7 million per sample. Trizol reagent was used to extract total RNA from the PBMCs, yielding at least 6 micrograms per sample. For every donor, flow cytometry on a PBMC aliquot measured the percentage of naive CD45RAhigh/CD27high T cells. Libraries were constructed by 5' RACE. Sequenced using an Illumina HiSeq 2500. A second 7 to 11 cycle PCR used a sample-barcoded 5' primer and a J-beta primer mix. Each TCR beta cDNA molecule received a unique molecular identifier from a template-switch 5' adaptor carrying 12 random nucleotides. Each sample yielded at least 2.5 million CDR3-containing paired-end reads. The Mint cDNA synthesis kit, primed by a TRBC-specific oligonucleotide, was used to synthesize first-strand cDNA from all RNA. After uracil-DNA glycosylase treatment, a first 18-cycle PCR used universal primers M1SS and BC2_uni_R on all cDNA. The original pipeline was this. Each sample was normalized by randomly selecting 1 million high-quality reads, each carrying a distinct molecular identifier. Instead of being binned into consensus sequences, reads that shared molecular identifiers were thrown out. MiTCR, with a Q25 quality threshold and the strictest error-elimination algorithm, was used for CDR3 identification, clonotype clustering and error correction. A nonparametric unseen species model with Euler transformation was used to estimate a lower bound on total TCR beta diversity. TCRdb took the public reads, trimmed them with fastp at Q25, ran MiXCR for clone calling and kept in-frame beta chains. Under each unique CDR3 protein, matching rows form one entry showing the most common genes and DNA. TCRdb assigned the V and J calls; the authors' analysis was not used. The sample includes about 930,000 distinct CDR3 sequences, with about 28% observed a single time. 10% of the sample lies in the top ten.

As to this clonotype: Its antigen is currently not known. Per-nucleotide qualities are absent, and no much larger clonotype sits a single base away.

These data are also associated with another study on T cells of mothers and their children. Per the second study: Donors were nine systemically healthy Caucasian individuals: three mothers and their six children. cDNA synthesis consumed the entire amount of extracted RNA, loaded at roughly 1.5 ug RNA in each 15 ul reaction. In the second PCR, the M1S primer added sample barcodes and 2-4 random nucleotides. Each mother yielded over 9.5 million TCR beta CDR3 reads and each child roughly 3 million reads. Thymic selection shapes the output of TCR recombination in a similar way in related and unrelated pairs, and inherited differences have a minor effect. Normalized repertoire overlap in related mother-child pairs was always slightly higher than in unrelated mother-child pairs, but the difference was never significant. With a sensitivity of about 100 clones per million clonotypes, no persistent microchimeric T cell clones were detected. The study used deep NGS to compare TCR beta repertoires of mothers and children, seeking features distinguishing related mother-child pairs from unrelated individuals. The mean age was around 40 +/- 4 years for the mothers and approximately 11 +/- 4 years for the children. After adapters were ligated using NEBNext reagents, the libraries underwent 100+100 nt paired-end sequencing on an Illumina HiSeq 2000. To prevent cross-contamination, the mother and child libraries were prepared one month apart and sequenced in separate runs. For each donor, between roughly 450,000 and 2,100,000 distinct TCR beta clonotypes were identified. Naive TCR beta clonotypes were estimated from low-frequency clonotypes matched to each donor's FACS-determined naive share, without sorting.

The receptor's source is a middle-aged woman in good health. What was sequenced was blood. The rearranged chain carries TRBV12-5 and TRBJ1-5, with no confident D gene call. The nucleotide sequence reads TGTGCTAGTGGGGACGGAAATCAGCCCCAGCATTTT. The translation is CASGDGNQPQHF.